A single sample is the source of the 5 T cell receptor beta chains below, sequenced in a study of T cells expressing NK-cell markers. Using the 5' RACE reads, TCRdb records one entry per CDR3 protein without DNA. The sample's table shows some 440,000 distinct CDR3 sequences. Sample: blood T cells: a sorted CD56 or NKG2C T cell subset, CD4+ or CD8+ T cells, or bulk PBMC T cells (not recorded which). Source of these receptors: a woman between 50 and 59 years old in good health.

V is TRBV5-1 and J is TRBJ2-5; there is no DNA to check the TCRdb D call of TRBD2. The CDR3 has 12 residues. Germline V CDR1 and CDR2: SGHRS, YFSETQ. This CDR3 is CAFPRLQETQYF.

The CDR3 sequence: CATSRDRGYNEQFF. The gene calls are TRBV15 and TRBJ2-1; the TCRdb call, TRBD1, lacks DNA for checking. The CDR3 totals 14 residues. The germline gives CDR1 LNHNV, CDR2 YYDKDF (reference sequence). The full variable domain, rest sourced from reference TRBV15 and TRBJ2-1, is DAMVIQNPRYQVTQFGKPVTLSCSQTLNHNVMYWYQQKSSQAPKLLFHYYDKDFNNEADTPDNFQSRRPNTSFCFLDIRSPGLGDTAMYLCATSRDRGYNEQFFGPGTRLTVL.

The chain joins TRBV12-3 or TRBV12-4 to TRBJ2-2; TCRdb designates TRBD1, a call that cannot be tested without DNA. The CDR3 consists of 12 residues. The CDR3 spells CASSRTGGELFF.

The CDR3 region is CASREKGLLTDTQYF. This rearrangement joins TRBV12-3 or TRBV12-4 to TRBJ2-3. The CDR3 extends over 15 amino acids.

V usage is TRBV5-1 and J usage is TRBJ2-7; the D gene TCRdb calls, TRBD2, cannot be checked with no DNA. CDR3 length equals 14 residues. CDR1 and CDR2 (germline): SGHRS, YFSETQ. The CDR3 here is CASRRLASEHEQYF.